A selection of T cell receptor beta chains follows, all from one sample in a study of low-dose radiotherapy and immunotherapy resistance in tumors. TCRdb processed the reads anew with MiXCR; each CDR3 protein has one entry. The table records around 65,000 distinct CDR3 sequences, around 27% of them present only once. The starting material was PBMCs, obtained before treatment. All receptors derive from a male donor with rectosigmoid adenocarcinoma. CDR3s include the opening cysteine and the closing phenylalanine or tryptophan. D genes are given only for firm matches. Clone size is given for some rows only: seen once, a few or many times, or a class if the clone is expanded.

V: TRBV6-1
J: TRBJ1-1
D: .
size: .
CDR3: CASSEPYMNTEAFF
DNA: TGTGCCAGCAGTGAACCCTACATGAACACTGAAGCTTTCTTT

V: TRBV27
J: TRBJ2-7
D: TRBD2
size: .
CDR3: CASSFSLGTSGAYEQYF
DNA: TGTGCCAGCAGTTTTAGCCTCGGGACTAGCGGGGCCTACGAGCAGTACTTC

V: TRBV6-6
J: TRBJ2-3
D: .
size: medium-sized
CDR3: CASSDLAESTDTQYF
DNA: TGTGCCAGCAGTGACTTAGCGGAAAGCACAGATACGCAGTATTTT

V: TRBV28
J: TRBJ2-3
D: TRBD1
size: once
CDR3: CASSPGQGTGYTQYF
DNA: TGTGCCAGCAGTCCTGGACAGGGGACGGGGTATACGCAGTATTTT

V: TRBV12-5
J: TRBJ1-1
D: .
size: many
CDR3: CASGSPDKNTEAFF
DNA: TGTGCTAGTGGTTCCCCGGACAAGAACACTGAAGCTTTCTTT

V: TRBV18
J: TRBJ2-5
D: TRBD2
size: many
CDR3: CASSPPGLAGETQYF
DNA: TGTGCCAGCTCACCTCCGGGACTAGCAGGCGAGACCCAGTACTTC

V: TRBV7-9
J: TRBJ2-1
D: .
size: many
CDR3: CASSLGRSGEQFF
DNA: TGTGCCAGCAGCTTAGGCAGGTCGGGGGAGCAGTTCTTC

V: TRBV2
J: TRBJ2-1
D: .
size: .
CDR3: CASTLIAEAYNEQFF
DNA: TGTGCCAGCACCCTTATAGCGGAGGCCTACAATGAGCAGTTCTTC

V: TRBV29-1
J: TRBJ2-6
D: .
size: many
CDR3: CSVEDWIGANVLTF
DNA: TGCAGCGTTGAAGATTGGATTGGGGCCAACGTCCTGACTTTC

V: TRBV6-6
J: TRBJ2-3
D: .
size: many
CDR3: CASRPGGRTDTQYF
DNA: TGTGCCAGCAGGCCAGGCGGCCGCACAGATACGCAGTATTTT

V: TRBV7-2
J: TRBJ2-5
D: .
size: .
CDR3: CASSNSGGETQYF
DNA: TGTGCCAGCAGTAATTCAGGAGGAGAGACCCAGTACTTC

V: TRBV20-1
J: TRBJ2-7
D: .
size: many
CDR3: CSARDQATAYEQYF
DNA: TGCAGTGCTAGAGATCAAGCGACAGCGTACGAGCAGTACTTC

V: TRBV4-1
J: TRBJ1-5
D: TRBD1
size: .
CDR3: CASSQADRVRQSQHF
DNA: TGCGCCAGCAGCCAAGCGGACAGGGTGCGGCAGTCCCAGCATTTT

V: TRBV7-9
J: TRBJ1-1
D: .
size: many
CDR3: CALEWNTEAFF
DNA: TGTGCCCTAGAGTGGAACACTGAAGCTTTCTTT

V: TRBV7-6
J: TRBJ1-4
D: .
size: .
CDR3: CASSPRSGEKLFF
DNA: TGTGCCAGCAGCCCCCGGAGTGGAGAAAAACTGTTTTTT

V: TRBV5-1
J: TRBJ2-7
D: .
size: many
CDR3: CASSSTSTAYEQYF
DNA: TGCGCCAGCAGCAGTACTTCCACCGCCTACGAGCAGTACTTC

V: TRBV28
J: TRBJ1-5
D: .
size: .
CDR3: CASGGGGQPQHF
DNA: TGTGCCAGCGGCGGGGGTGGTCAGCCCCAGCATTTT

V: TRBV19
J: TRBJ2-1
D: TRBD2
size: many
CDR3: CASSMPSGTYNEQFF
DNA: TGTGCCAGTAGTATGCCTAGCGGGACCTACAATGAGCAGTTCTTC

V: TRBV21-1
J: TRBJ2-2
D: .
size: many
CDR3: CASSKGTSLLGELFF
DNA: TGTGCCAGCAGCAAGGGGACTAGCCTTCTCGGGGAGCTGTTTTTT

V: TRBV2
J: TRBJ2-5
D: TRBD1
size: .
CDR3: CASTLKGQRETQYF
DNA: TGTGCCAGCACCTTGAAGGGACAGCGGGAGACCCAGTACTTC

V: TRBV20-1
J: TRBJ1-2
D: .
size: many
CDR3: CSSQGNEGYGYTF
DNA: TGCAGTTCACAGGGTAATGAGGGCTATGGCTACACCTTC

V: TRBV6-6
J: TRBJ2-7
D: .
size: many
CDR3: CASSYGGPRFYEQYF
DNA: TGTGCCAGCAGTTACGGCGGGCCTAGGTTCTACGAGCAGTACTTC

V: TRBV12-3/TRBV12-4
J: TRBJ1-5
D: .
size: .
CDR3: CASTLGQSNQPQHF
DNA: TGTGCCAGCACCCTTGGACAGTCCAATCAGCCCCAGCATTTT

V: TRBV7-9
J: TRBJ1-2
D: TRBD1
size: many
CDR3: CAGTGGRGYGYTF
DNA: TGTGCCGGCACAGGGGGCCGGGGCTATGGCTACACCTTC

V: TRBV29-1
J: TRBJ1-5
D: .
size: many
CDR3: CSVGQVNQPQHF
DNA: TGCAGCGTTGGACAGGTCAATCAGCCCCAGCATTTT

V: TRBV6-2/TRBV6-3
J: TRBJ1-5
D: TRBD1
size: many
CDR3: CASSRQGSNQPQHF
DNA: TGTGCCAGCAGCCGACAGGGAAGCAATCAGCCCCAGCATTTT

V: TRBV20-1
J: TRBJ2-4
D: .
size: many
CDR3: CSATGYTTAVGAKNIQYF
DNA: TGCAGTGCTACCGGTTACACTACAGCTGTGGGGGCCAAAAACATTCAGTACTTC

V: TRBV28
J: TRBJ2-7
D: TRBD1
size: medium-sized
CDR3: CASTLTGDYEQYF
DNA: TGTGCCAGCACCCTGACAGGGGACTACGAGCAGTACTTC

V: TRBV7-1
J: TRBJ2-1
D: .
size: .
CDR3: CASSPSSYEQFF
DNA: TGTGCCAGCAGTCCCTCCTCCTACGAGCAGTTCTTC

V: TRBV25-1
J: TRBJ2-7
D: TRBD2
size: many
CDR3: CASGSGRAGEQYF
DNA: TGTGCCAGCGGTAGCGGGAGGGCGGGAGAGCAGTACTTC

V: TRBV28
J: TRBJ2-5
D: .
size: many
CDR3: CATASGLETQYF
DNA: TGTGCCACCGCTTCGGGGCTGGAGACCCAGTACTTC

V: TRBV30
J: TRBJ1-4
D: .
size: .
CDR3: CAWSAPLGTKGTTNEKLFF
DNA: TGTGCCTGGAGTGCACCACTAGGGACCAAAGGGACAACTAATGAAAAACTGTTTTTT

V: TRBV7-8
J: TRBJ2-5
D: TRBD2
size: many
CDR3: CASSPALAGKGETQYF
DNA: TGTGCCAGCAGCCCCGCCCTAGCGGGAAAGGGAGAGACCCAGTACTTC

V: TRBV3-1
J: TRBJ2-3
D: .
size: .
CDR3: CASSHSPVVGTDTQYF
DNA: TGTGCCAGCAGCCACTCCCCAGTGGTGGGCACAGATACGCAGTATTTT

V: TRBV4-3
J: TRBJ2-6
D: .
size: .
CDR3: CASSQDRGSGANVLTF
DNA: TGCGCCAGCAGCCAAGATCGGGGCTCTGGGGCCAACGTCCTGACTTTC

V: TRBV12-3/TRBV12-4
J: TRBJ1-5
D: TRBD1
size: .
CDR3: CASSPRGGIQPQHF
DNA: TGTGCCAGCAGTCCCAGGGGGGGTATTCAGCCCCAGCATTTT

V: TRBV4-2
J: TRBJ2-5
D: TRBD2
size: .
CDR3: CASSQALAGGGQETQYF
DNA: TGTGCCAGCAGCCAAGCTTTAGCGGGAGGGGGTCAAGAGACCCAGTACTTC

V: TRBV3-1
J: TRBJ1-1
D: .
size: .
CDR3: CASSPTVPAAEAFF
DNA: TGTGCCAGCAGCCCGACAGTCCCCGCCGCCGAAGCTTTCTTT

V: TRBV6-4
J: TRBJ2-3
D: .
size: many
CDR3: CASSDGSASTDTQYF
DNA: TGTGCCAGCAGTGACGGTAGCGCTAGCACAGATACGCAGTATTTT

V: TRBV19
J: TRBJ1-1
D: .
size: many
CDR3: CASGVRRTTEAFF
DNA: TGTGCCAGTGGGGTTAGAAGAACCACTGAAGCTTTCTTT

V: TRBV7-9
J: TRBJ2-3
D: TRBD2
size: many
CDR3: CASSPLAGGADTQYF
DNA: TGTGCCAGCAGCCCTCTAGCGGGAGGTGCAGATACGCAGTATTTT

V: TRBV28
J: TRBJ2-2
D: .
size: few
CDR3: CASRGGTGPTGELFF
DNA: TGTGCCAGCAGGGGGGGGACAGGACCCACCGGGGAGCTGTTTTTT

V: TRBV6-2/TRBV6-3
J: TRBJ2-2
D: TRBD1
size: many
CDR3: CASSATQGATNTGELFF
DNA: TGTGCCAGCAGTGCGACCCAGGGGGCGACGAACACCGGGGAGCTGTTTTTT

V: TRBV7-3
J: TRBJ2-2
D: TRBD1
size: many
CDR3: CASSPGDRSNTGELFF
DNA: TGTGCCAGCAGCCCGGGGGACAGGTCGAACACCGGGGAGCTGTTTTTT

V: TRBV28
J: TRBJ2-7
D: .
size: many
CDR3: CASSLGLEQYF
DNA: TGTGCCAGCAGTCTCGGACTAGAGCAGTACTTC

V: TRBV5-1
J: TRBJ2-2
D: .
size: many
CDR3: CASSFRGELFF
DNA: TGCGCCAGCAGCTTCCGGGGGGAGCTGTTTTTT

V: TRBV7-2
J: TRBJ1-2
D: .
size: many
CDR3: CASSLGPDSNYGYTF
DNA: TGTGCCAGCAGCTTAGGCCCAGACTCTAACTATGGCTACACCTTC

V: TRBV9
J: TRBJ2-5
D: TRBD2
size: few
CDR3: CASSVAGGPQETQYF
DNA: TGTGCCAGCAGCGTAGCGGGAGGTCCCCAAGAGACCCAGTACTTC

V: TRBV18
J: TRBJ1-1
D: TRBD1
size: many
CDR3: CASSPGTGAANTEAFF
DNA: TGTGCCAGCTCACCAGGCACAGGGGCTGCGAACACTGAAGCTTTCTTT